The 11 T cell receptor beta chains below all came from one sample that was sequenced in a study of T cell responses to AZD1222 COVID-19 vaccine. The table came from immunoSEQ multiplex PCR; TCRdb's copy has only in-frame clones and leaves some out. The sample contains 90,000 to 130,000 clones, about nine tenths of which appear only once. Sequencing was performed on peripheral blood, taken on day 0 of AZD1222 vaccination. These receptors were obtained from an adult in good health.

The chain couples TRBV19 to TRBJ1-5, with 7 bases lining up with TRBD1. From germline, CDR1 is LNHDA and CDR2 SQIVND (reference sequence). V lost 2 bases and J lost 5; bases outside the gene matches: 9. The CDR3 extends over 16 amino acids. CDR3 loop: CASSITGTTGYQPQHF. For the CDR3, the DNA is TGTGCCAGTAGTATAACGGGGACGACAGGGTATCAGCCCCAGCATTTT.

The chain employs TRBV10-2 and TRBJ2-5; weak D call: TRBD1 (6 bases). V shed 8 bases and J shed 9 bases, with 19 bases lying between them. The CDR3 covers 13 residues. Germline V lookup: CDR1 WSHSY, CDR2 SAAADI. The CDR3 coding sequence is TGCGCCAGCGGGATAGACGGACCAGGGGCCCAGTACTTC. This translates into CASGIDGPGAQYF.

This clone was counted only a few times. This chain connects TRBV2 to TRBJ2-2; weak D call: TRBD1 (5 bases). The germline V gene encodes CDR1 SNHLY and CDR2 FYNNEI. V lost 7 bases, J lost 5 bases, and 11 bases lay in between. The CDR3 sequence is 13 residues long. For the CDR3, the DNA is TGTGCCAGCAAGATACAGGATACCGGGGAGCTGTTTTTT. It encodes CASKIQDTGELFF.

This chain uses TRBV7-9 with TRBJ1-5; D not resolved. The germline V gene has CDR1 SEHNR and CDR2 FQNEAQ (reference sequence). This CDR3 region has 14 residues. V lost 0 bases to trimming and J lost 2 bases, with 5 bases between them. The CDR3 region is CASSLALGNQPQHF. CDR3 nucleotide sequence: TGTGCCAGCAGCTTAGCTCTGGGCAATCAGCCCCAGCATTTT.

The V gene is TRBV7-9, the J gene TRBJ2-1; no clear D. V dropped 5 bases and J dropped 6 bases, with 17 bases sitting between them. This CDR3 has 15 amino acids. CDR1 and CDR2 (germline): SEHNR, FQNEAQ (reference sequence). The CDR3: CASSDNQGPLNEQFF. The CDR3 bases are TGTGCCAGCAGCGATAATCAAGGGCCCCTCAATGAGCAGTTCTTC.

The chain couples TRBV9 to TRBJ2-7, with 8 nucleotides matching TRBD2. CDR1 and CDR2 from the germline V gene are SGDLS and YYNGEE. Trimming took 2 bases from V and 4 from J; bases not matched to a gene: 5. The CDR3 is made up of 14 amino acids. CDR3 sequence: CASSVAGGGYEQYF. In nucleotides, the CDR3 is TGTGCCAGCAGCGTGGCGGGGGGCGGGTACGAGCAGTACTTC.

The chain uses TRBV12-3 or TRBV12-4 and TRBJ1-1; no firm D call. This CDR3 is 13 amino acids long. The V end lost 7 bases, the J end lost 2 bases, and 11 bases lay between the germline ends. CDR3 DNA: TGTGCCAGCAATCCCCTCATTAACACTGAAGCTTTCTTT. Translating gives CASNPLINTEAFF.

The chain couples TRBV7-9 to TRBJ2-3, with 9 positions matching TRBD2. Germline V gene data show CDR1 as SEHNR and CDR2 as FQNEAQ (reference sequence). The CDR3 has 13 residues. V lost 3 bases, J lost 11 bases, and 6 bases stayed unmatched. The CDR3 here is CASSFSRAGGQYF. The CDR3 DNA reads TGTGCCAGCAGCTTTTCCCGAGCGGGAGGGCAGTATTTT.

V usage is TRBV19 and J usage is TRBJ2-7; D might be TRBD2 (7 bases). This CDR3 is built from 15 residues. CDR1 LNHDA and CDR2 SQIVND come from the germline V gene (reference sequence). Trimming removed 4 bases at V and 4 bases at J, with 17 bases between. This CDR3 reads CASSNGWGGSYEQYF. DNA for the CDR3: TGTGCCAGTAGTAACGGCTGGGGGGGCTCTTACGAGCAGTACTTC.

The CDR3 sequence is CASSSTGTRSADTQYF. The CDR3 coding sequence is TGTGCCAGCAGTTCAACCGGGACTAGGAGCGCAGATACGCAGTATTTT. The rearrangement uses TRBV27 and TRBJ2-3, with 8 bases matching TRBD2. CDR1 and CDR2 from the germline V gene are MNHEY and SMNVEV (reference sequence). With 4 bases clipped from V and 4 bases from J, the junction kept 10 bases outside the gene matches. This CDR3 has 16 residues.

This clone was seen only once. This rearrangement joins TRBV2 to TRBJ1-5; 8 bases match TRBD1. Per germline, CDR1 SNHLY and CDR2 FYNNEI. The J segment lost 8 bases and the V segment lost 9 bases, leaving 12 bases of the junction unmatched. This CDR3 is built from 14 residues. The CDR3 sequence: CASKVRQGAKPQHF. The CDR3 bases are TGTGCCAGTAAAGTGAGGCAGGGGGCAAAGCCCCAGCATTTT.